These T cell receptor beta chains were read from a single sample in a study of blood T cell repertoires in COVID-19. Only in-frame clones appear in the TCRdb table, and some are missing; sequencing was by immunoSEQ multiplex PCR. The table lists about 120,000 clones, about 80% of them singletons. Sequences were obtained from peripheral blood. The receptors here all came from a man aged 60 to 69 with active or convalescent COVID-19. CDR3s include the opening cysteine and the closing phenylalanine or tryptophan. Each record gives: J gene, V gene, D gene, clone size, CDR3 DNA, CDR3 protein. The D gene is left open where the match is weak. For some rows the clone size is stated as once, few or many, or as a class when expanded; others skip it.

TRBJ2-7 TRBV4-1 NA NA TGCGCCAGCAGCCCCCCGGAGGGGAGCGGGTTAACCTACGAGCAGTACTTC CASSPPEGSGLTYEQYF
TRBJ1-1 TRBV27 TRBD1 once TGTGCCAGCACCCGACAGGGGAGGAACACTGAAGCTTTCTTT CASTRQGRNTEAFF
TRBJ2-2 TRBV27 NA NA TGTGCCAGCAGATCGATAACAGGGACCGGGGAGCTGTTTTTT CASRSITGTGELFF
TRBJ2-3 TRBV7-2 TRBD2 once TGTGCCAGCAGCACGGGACTAGGGGCGCAGTATTTT CASSTGLGAQYF
TRBJ2-3 TRBV27 NA NA TGTGCCAGCAGTTTAGTAGTATTAGATACGCAGTATTTT CASSLVVLDTQYF
TRBJ2-2 TRBV27 TRBD1 NA TGTGCCAGCAGTTCCAGGACAGGGGGATATTATACCGGGGAGCTGTTTTTT CASSSRTGGYYTGELFF
TRBJ2-5 TRBV30 NA NA TGTGCCTGGAGACCCGGAGGTATAGCCCAACATGACACACAAGAGACCCAGTACTTC CAWRPGGIAQHDTQETQYF
TRBJ2-7 TRBV11-2 NA NA TGTGCCAGCAGCTCCCCCAGATCATTAGAGCAGTACTTC CASSSPRSLEQYF
TRBJ1-1 TRBV19 NA NA TGTGCCAGCATCCTCCGGGGGGCGGGGGAAGCTTTCTTT CASILRGAGEAFF
TRBJ2-2 TRBV5-5 NA once TGTGCCAGCAGCCTCCTGGGCGCGAACACCGGGGAGCTGTTTTTT CASSLLGANTGELFF
TRBJ2-7 TRBV6-5 NA NA TGTGCCAGCAGCCCCGGGACTTACTACGAGCAGTACTTC CASSPGTYYEQYF
TRBJ1-4 TRBV4-1 NA many TGCGCCAGCAGCCCGCCCTCACAGGTTAGGAGTGAAAAACTGTTTTTT CASSPPSQVRSEKLFF
TRBJ2-1 TRBV5-1 TRBD2 once TGCGCCAGCAGCAAATGGACTAGCGGACCCTACAATGAGCAGTTCTTC CASSKWTSGPYNEQFF
TRBJ1-4 TRBV2 NA NA TGTGCCAACCAGGGCTCAACTAATGAAAAACTGTTTTTT CANQGSTNEKLFF
TRBJ2-5 TRBV2 NA once TGTGCCAGCAGGCCAACCCGACGGGAAGAGACCCAGTACTTC CASRPTRREETQYF
TRBJ2-1 TRBV18 TRBD2 NA TGTGCCAGCTCACCCGGGACTAGCGGGAGGCACAATGAGCAGTTCTTC CASSPGTSGRHNEQFF
TRBJ1-1 TRBV18 NA few TGTGCCAGCTTTGGCGGGGACACTGAAGCTTTCTTT CASFGGDTEAFF
TRBJ2-5 TRBV29-1 TRBD1 NA TGCAGCGCAGAAGACAGGGAAGAGACCCAGTACTTC CSAEDREETQYF
TRBJ2-7 TRBV5-5 TRBD1 NA TGTGCCAGCAGCAACGGGGACAGGAACCACGAGCAGTACTTC CASSNGDRNHEQYF
TRBJ2-3 TRBV4-2 TRBD2 NA TGTGCCAGCAGCCAAGGGGAGGGCGGCACAGATACGCAGTATTTT CASSQGEGGTDTQYF
TRBJ2-1 TRBV19 NA NA TGTGCCAGTAGTATAGGGTCCAGGGACAATGAGCAGTTCTTC CASSIGSRDNEQFF
TRBJ1-2 TRBV21-1 NA NA TGTGCCAGCAGCCCGGGGGGGGACAAAAAGGGCTACACCTTC CASSPGGDKKGYTF
TRBJ2-7 TRBV7-6 TRBD1 NA TGTGCCAGCAGCTTACGGCCGGGACAGGGGTCCTACGAGCAGTACTTC CASSLRPGQGSYEQYF
TRBJ2-3 TRBV25-1 TRBD1 NA TGTGCCAGCAGTGAGACAGGGGCTGTCACAGATACGCAGTATTTT CASSETGAVTDTQYF
TRBJ2-5 TRBV6-5 NA NA TGTGCCAGCAAGGGGCGGCTTCGAGAGACCCAGTACTTC CASKGRLRETQYF
TRBJ1-6 TRBV11-2 TRBD1 NA TGTGCCAGCAGCAAAAGGACAGGTCCTAATTCACCCCTCCACTTT CASSKRTGPNSPLHF
TRBJ1-1 TRBV5-6 TRBD1 few TGTGCCAGCAGCTTTATAGGACAGGGTGAAGCTTTCTTT CASSFIGQGEAFF
TRBJ2-1 TRBV7-2 TRBD2 NA TGTGCCAGCAGCTTAGCCCGGGGAGCGGGGGGTTCCTACAATGAGCAGTTCTTC CASSLARGAGGSYNEQFF
TRBJ1-1 TRBV3-1/TRBV3-2 NA NA TGTGCCAGCAGCCAACGCGATTTCGCTTTCTTT CASSQRDFAFF
TRBJ2-7 TRBV12-3/TRBV12-4 NA NA TGTGCCAGCAGTTTGGTCCAGGAGCAGTACTTC CASSLVQEQYF
TRBJ2-3 TRBV28 TRBD2 NA TGTGCCAGCAGTCTACTCCTGAGCGGGAGGACAGATACGCAGTATTTT CASSLLLSGRTDTQYF
TRBJ1-2 TRBV7-2 NA NA TGTGCCAGCAGCTTGGGGGGGGTTAACTATGGCTACACCTTC CASSLGGVNYGYTF
TRBJ2-3 TRBV3-1/TRBV3-2 NA NA TGTGCCAGCAGCCACAGTCTTACGCAGTATTTT CASSHSLTQYF
TRBJ1-1 TRBV12-3/TRBV12-4 NA NA TGTGCCAGCTCCACGGGGGACGACACTGAAGCTTTCTTT CASSTGDDTEAFF
TRBJ2-7 TRBV5-4 TRBD2 NA TGTGCCAGCAGCCCGAGGGGGGGACTAGCGGCGTACGAGCAGTACTTC CASSPRGGLAAYEQYF
TRBJ2-1 TRBV3-1/TRBV3-2 NA NA TGTGCCAGCAGCCAAGGAGGGTATAATGAGCAGTTCTTC CASSQGGYNEQFF
TRBJ1-4 TRBV3-1/TRBV3-2 TRBD1 NA TGTGCCAGCAGCCACCTCAAGACAGGGGGCCTCGAAAAACTGTTTTTT CASSHLKTGGLEKLFF
TRBJ1-4 TRBV4-2 NA NA TGTGCCAGCAGCCCTTCGGGAGGGAGAGAAAAACTGTTTTTT CASSPSGGREKLFF
TRBJ2-1 TRBV6-5 NA NA TGTGCCAGCAGGGGTAGCGGTCACAATGAGCAGTTCTTC CASRGSGHNEQFF
TRBJ2-2 TRBV3-1/TRBV3-2 TRBD1 NA TGTGCCAGCAGATTTACCGGGACAGGGGAGAACGGGGAGCTGTTTTTT CASRFTGTGENGELFF
TRBJ1-5 TRBV3-1/TRBV3-2 NA NA TGTGCCAGCAGCCGGCAGGGCAATCAGCCCCAGCATTTT CASSRQGNQPQHF
TRBJ2-7 TRBV27 NA NA TGTGCCAGCAGCCCCCGACCAGGGGCTAGCGGAACCTACGAGCAGTACTTC CASSPRPGASGTYEQYF
TRBJ1-3 TRBV27 NA few TGTGCCAGCAGGCCAGGGGCGGGAAACACCATATATTTT CASRPGAGNTIYF
TRBJ1-2 TRBV7-2 TRBD1 NA TGTGCCAGCAGCTTAGCGGGGACAGGGTCGGTTTTCTATGGCTACACCTTC CASSLAGTGSVFYGYTF
TRBJ2-7 TRBV7-2 TRBD2 NA TGTGCCAGCAGCCTGGGGACTAGCGGAAGGATGAACGAGCAGTACTTC CASSLGTSGRMNEQYF
TRBJ2-3 TRBV7-9 NA NA TGTGCCAGCAGCTTATTAGTAACTGATACGCAGTATTTT CASSLLVTDTQYF
TRBJ2-7 TRBV9 TRBD2 NA TGTGCCAGCAGCGCCCCCGGGAGGGCCTTCGAGCAGTACTTC CASSAPGRAFEQYF
TRBJ1-2 TRBV28 TRBD1 once TGTGCCAGCAACCCAGGGGGGAACTATGGCTACACCTTC CASNPGGNYGYTF
TRBJ2-5 TRBV1 NA NA TGCACCAGCAGCCAGGAACCAGGCTTAACCCTACAAGAGACCCAGTACTTC CTSSQEPGLTLQETQYF
TRBJ1-1 TRBV7-2 TRBD1 NA TGTGCCAGCAGCGCCGACAGGGATGCTGAAGCTTTCTTT CASSADRDAEAFF
TRBJ1-3 TRBV7-9 NA NA TGTGCCAGCAGCTTACCAGGGGAGGGATCTGGAAACACCATATATTTT CASSLPGEGSGNTIYF
TRBJ2-7 TRBV20-1 TRBD2 NA TGCAGTGCTAGTAGGGTAAGCGGGAGCGTCTACGAGCAGTACTTC CSASRVSGSVYEQYF
TRBJ2-5 TRBV27 TRBD2 NA TGTGCCAGCAGTTCTTTCGGACTAGCGGAAGAGACCCAGTACTTC CASSSFGLAEETQYF
TRBJ1-1 TRBV11-3 NA NA TGTGCCAGCAGCCGGGACACGGGAGGCAACACTGAAGCTTTCTTT CASSRDTGGNTEAFF
TRBJ2-3 TRBV21-1 NA NA TGTGCCAGCAGCAAAATTTTGACCGGGACTGTCACAGATACGCAGTATTTT CASSKILTGTVTDTQYF
TRBJ2-7 TRBV9 TRBD2 NA TGTGCCAGCAGCGTTGGACTAGGGACCCACGAGCAGTACTTC CASSVGLGTHEQYF
TRBJ1-2 TRBV5-5 TRBD1 NA TGTGCCAGCAGCCTTTGGACAGGTTCTAACTATGGCTACACCTTC CASSLWTGSNYGYTF
TRBJ2-2 TRBV7-2 TRBD1 NA TGTGCCAGCAGCCAGGGACAGCCCACCGGGGAGCTGTTTTTT CASSQGQPTGELFF
TRBJ2-2 TRBV27 TRBD2 once TGTGCCAGCAGTAGAGCGGGAAAAACCGGGGAGCTGTTTTTT CASSRAGKTGELFF
TRBJ2-1 TRBV4-3 NA NA TGCGCCAGCAGCCAAGGTTCTCTCTACAATGAGCAGTTCTTC CASSQGSLYNEQFF